This section outlines one T cell receptor (beta chain) sequence together with its context. Its target is unknown. Germline CDR1 reads SGHRS; CDR2 reads YFSETQ. There are 17 residues in the CDR3. The data were taken from a study of monozygotic twins with inflammatory bowel disease. Study observations and caveats: The data offered no way to tell different T cell subtypes apart. Compared with healthy twins, IBD patients shared fewer clonotypes with others, especially with disease activity.

TCRdb reprocessed the 5' RACE reads and reports one entry per CDR3 protein, with no DNA. This sample's table has over 350,000 distinct CDR3 sequences. Staff drew a 2.5 ml blood sample from each donor. Whole blood supplied total RNA, and T cells were not sorted. This sequence joins TRBV5-1 and TRBJ1-1; TCRdb calls TRBD1, which cannot be checked without DNA. This TCR was recovered from a human donor with ulcerative colitis or Crohn's disease, or a healthy co-twin of an affected twin (not recorded which). Specimen: blood. The CDR3 region is CASRQDRVRVMNTEAFF. Looking up the rest from reference TRBV5-1 and TRBJ1-1 gives the full variable domain: KAGVTQTPRYLIKTRGQQVTLSCSPISGHRSVSWYQQTPGQGLQFLFEYFSETQRNKGNFPGRFSGRQFSNSRSEMNVSTLELGDSALYLCASRQDRVRVMNTEAFFGQGTRLTVV.